This T cell receptor (beta chain) was profiled in a study of cytomegalovirus exposure and HLA in healthy donors. The germline V gene has CDR1 KGHSH and CDR2 LQKENI. Trimming stripped 1 base from V and 1 base from J, with 10 bases between. The CDR3 spans 15 residues. In its sample, this clone was seen a few times. A multiplex PCR was run with 60 Vbeta primers and 13 Jbeta primers. Generated by immunoSEQ multiplex PCR, the TCRdb table keeps only in-frame clones and is missing some. Among some 120,000 clones listed, roughly 80% were seen once. This rearrangement joins TRBV18 to TRBJ2-5; D is ambiguous. The sample taken for sequencing was PBMCs. The TCR sequence derives from a male donor in good health and CMV-seropositive. The CDR3 sequence is CASSPLMNSQETQYF. The CDR3 DNA sequence: TGTGCCAGCTCACCACTTATGAACAGCCAAGAGACCCAGTACTTC.